This T cell receptor beta chain comes out of a study of CD8 T cells in ankylosing spondylitis. Overall study findings and caveats: Reactive arthritis synovial fluid and blood previously showed some of these motif variants. Ankylosing spondylitis blood appeared to be characterized by a TCR beta motif of 7 to 9 highly homologous variants.

TCRdb reprocessed the 5' RACE reads with MiXCR, giving one entry per CDR3 protein. The top ten hold less than 15% of the sample, which has roughly 300,000 distinct CDR3 sequences, around 8% seen once. To note about this clonotype: What it binds is not known.

Sequencing input: blood, either unsorted or a sorted T cell fraction (not recorded which). The sequence came from a male donor with ankylosing spondylitis.

CDR3 bases: TGCGCCAGCAGCCAATCATATGGCGCCTACGAGCAGTACTTC. Residues: CASSQSYGAYEQYF. The J gene is TRBJ2-7, the V gene TRBV4-3; D not certain. The germline V gene encodes CDR1 LGHNA and CDR2 YSLEER. Trimming cost V 2 bases and J 2 bases, with 10 bases left between them. The CDR3 is made up of 14 amino acids.